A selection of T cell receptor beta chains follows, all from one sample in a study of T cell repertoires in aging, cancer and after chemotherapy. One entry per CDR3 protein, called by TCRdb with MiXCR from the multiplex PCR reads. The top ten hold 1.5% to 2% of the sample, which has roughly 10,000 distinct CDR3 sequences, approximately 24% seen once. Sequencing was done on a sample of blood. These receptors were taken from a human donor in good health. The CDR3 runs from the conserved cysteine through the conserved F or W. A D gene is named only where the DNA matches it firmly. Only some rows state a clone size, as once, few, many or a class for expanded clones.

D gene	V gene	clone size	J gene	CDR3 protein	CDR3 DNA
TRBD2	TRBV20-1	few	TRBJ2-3	CSARDHSGGTDTQYF	TGCAGTGCTAGAGATCATAGCGGGGGCACAGATACGCAGTATTTT
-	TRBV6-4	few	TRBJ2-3	CASSDSFTSTDTQYF	TGTGCCAGCAGTGACAGCTTTACTAGCACAGATACGCAGTATTTT
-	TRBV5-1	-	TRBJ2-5	CASSFSSPETQYF	TGCGCCAGCAGCTTCAGCAGCCCGGAGACCCAGTACTTC
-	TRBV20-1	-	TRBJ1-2	CSARARSDYGYTF	TGCAGTGCGAGGGCCAGGTCGGACTATGGCTACACCTTC
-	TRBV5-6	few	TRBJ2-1	CASTVSSMIWFF	TGTGCCAGCACCGTATCTAGTATGATCTGGTTCTTC
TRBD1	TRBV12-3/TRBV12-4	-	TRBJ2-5	CASSLQGAEETQYF	TGTGCCAGCAGTTTACAGGGGGCCGAGGAGACCCAGTACTTC
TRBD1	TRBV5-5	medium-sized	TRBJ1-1	CASSRGDRANTEAFF	TGTGCCAGCAGCCGCGGGGACAGAGCTAACACTGAAGCTTTCTTT
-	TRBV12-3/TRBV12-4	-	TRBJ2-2	CASSSTRGRTGTGELFF	TGTGCCAGCAGTTCGACTAGGGGCCGAACTGGCACCGGGGAGCTGTTTTTT
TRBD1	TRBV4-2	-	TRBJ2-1	CASSSGTGALNEQFF	TGTGCCAGCAGCTCCGGGACAGGGGCTCTCAATGAGCAGTTCTTC
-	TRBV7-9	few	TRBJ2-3	CASSWTLSTDTQYF	TGTGCCAGCTCTTGGACACTCAGCACAGATACGCAGTATTTT
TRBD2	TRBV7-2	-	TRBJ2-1	CASSFGLAGGGSSYNEQFF	TGTGCCAGCAGCTTTGGACTAGCGGGGGGGGGGAGCTCCTACAATGAGCAGTTCTTC
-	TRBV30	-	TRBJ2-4	CAWRRGLRDIQYF	TGTGCCTGGAGAAGGGGCTTAAGGGACATTCAGTACTTC
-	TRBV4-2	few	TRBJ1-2	CASSQRDPEGGYTF	TGTGCCAGCAGCCAACGGGACCCAGAGGGAGGCTACACCTTC
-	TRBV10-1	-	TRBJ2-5	CATPSLQETQYF	TGCGCCACCCCGTCCCTCCAAGAGACCCAGTACTTC
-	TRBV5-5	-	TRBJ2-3	CASSLLAGSTDTQYF	TGTGCCAGCAGCTTGTTGGCAGGAAGCACAGATACGCAGTATTTT
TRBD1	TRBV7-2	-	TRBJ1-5	CASSLESGGDQPQHF	TGTGCCAGCAGCTTAGAATCAGGGGGCGATCAGCCCCAGCATTTT
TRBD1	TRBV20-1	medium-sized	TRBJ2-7	CSAREPGQGYEQYF	TGCAGTGCTAGGGAGCCGGGACAGGGCTACGAGCAGTACTTC
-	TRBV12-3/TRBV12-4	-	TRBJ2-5	CASSFKGQETQYF	TGTGCCAGCAGTTTCAAGGGGCAAGAGACCCAGTACTTC
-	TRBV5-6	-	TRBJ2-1	CASSASGAYNEQFF	TGTGCCAGCAGCGCGTCCGGGGCCTACAATGAGCAGTTCTTC
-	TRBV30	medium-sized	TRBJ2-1	CAWSARDLSEQFF	TGTGCCTGGAGTGCCCGGGACTTATCTGAGCAGTTCTTC
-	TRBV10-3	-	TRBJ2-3	CAISESRDQDTQYF	TGTGCCATCAGTGAGTCGAGAGACCAAGATACGCAGTATTTT
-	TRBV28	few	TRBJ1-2	CASSLSPGNYGYTF	TGTGCCAGCAGTTTATCCCCGGGGAACTATGGCTACACCTTC
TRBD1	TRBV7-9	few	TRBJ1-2	CATQTGGNNYGYTF	TGTGCCACCCAAACAGGGGGAAATAACTATGGCTACACCTTC
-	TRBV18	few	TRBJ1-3	CASSPPGLTGNTIYF	TGTGCCAGCTCACCACCCGGCCTCACGGGAAACACCATATATTTT
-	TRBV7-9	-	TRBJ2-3	CASSLATRTGITDTQYF	TGTGCCAGCAGCTTAGCAACTCGAACAGGGATCACAGATACGCAGTATTTT
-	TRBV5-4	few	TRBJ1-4	CASSPGLTTNEKLFF	TGTGCCAGCAGCCCCGGACTGACAACTAATGAAAAACTGTTTTTT
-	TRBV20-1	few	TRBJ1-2	CSARAAGRTYGYTF	TGCAGTGCTAGAGCCGCAGGGAGAACCTATGGCTACACCTTC
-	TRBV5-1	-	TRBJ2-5	CASSLAGTTSGAQYF	TGCGCCAGCAGCTTGGCCGGGACCACGTCAGGTGCCCAGTACTTC
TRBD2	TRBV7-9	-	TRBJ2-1	CASSFGLAGGPGEQFF	TGTGCCAGCAGCTTCGGACTAGCGGGGGGACCAGGGGAGCAGTTCTTC
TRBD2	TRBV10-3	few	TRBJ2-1	CAISDSGGGEYEQFF	TGTGCCATCAGTGACAGCGGGGGGGGAGAATACGAGCAGTTCTTC
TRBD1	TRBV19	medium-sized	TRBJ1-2	CASSQYRGEVSYTF	TGTGCCAGTAGCCAATACAGGGGTGAAGTGAGCTACACCTTC
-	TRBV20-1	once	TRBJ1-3	CSARDEDSGNTIYF	TGCAGTGCTAGAGATGAGGATTCTGGAAACACCATATATTTT